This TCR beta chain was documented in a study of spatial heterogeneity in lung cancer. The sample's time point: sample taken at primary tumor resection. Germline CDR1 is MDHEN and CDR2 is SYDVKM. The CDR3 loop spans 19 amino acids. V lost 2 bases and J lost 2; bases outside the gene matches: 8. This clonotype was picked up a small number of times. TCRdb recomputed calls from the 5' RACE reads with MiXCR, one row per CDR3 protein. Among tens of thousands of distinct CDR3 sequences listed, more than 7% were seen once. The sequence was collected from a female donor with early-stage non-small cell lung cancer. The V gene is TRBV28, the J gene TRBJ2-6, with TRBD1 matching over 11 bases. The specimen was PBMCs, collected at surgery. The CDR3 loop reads CASSLRRTGGAAGANVLTF. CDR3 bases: TGTGCCAGCAGTTTAAGACGGACAGGGGGCGCAGCTGGGGCCAACGTCCTGACTTTC.